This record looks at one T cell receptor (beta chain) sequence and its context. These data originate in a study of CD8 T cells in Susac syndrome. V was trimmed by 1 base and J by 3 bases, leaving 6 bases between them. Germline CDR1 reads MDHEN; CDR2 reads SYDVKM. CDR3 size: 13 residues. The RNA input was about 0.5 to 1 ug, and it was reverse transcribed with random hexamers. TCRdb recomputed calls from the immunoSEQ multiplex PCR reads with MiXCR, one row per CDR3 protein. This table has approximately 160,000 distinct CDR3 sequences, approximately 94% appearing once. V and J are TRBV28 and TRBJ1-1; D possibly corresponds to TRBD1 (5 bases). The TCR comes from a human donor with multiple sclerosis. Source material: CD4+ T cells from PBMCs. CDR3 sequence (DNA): TGTGCCAGCAGTTTATTGGGGGACACTGAAGCTTTCTTT. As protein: CASSLLGDTEAFF.